What follows are 28 T cell receptor beta chains derived from one specimen sequenced in a study of technical replicates of blood from a handful of donors. Here immunoSEQ multiplex PCR was the method, and the copy in TCRdb shows in-frame clones only, minus some. The table shows 70,000 or so clones, with around 90% occurring only once. Specimen: PBMCs. These receptors were taken from a human donor in good health. Some clones in this sample may be carry-over from other donors' samples.

V gene TRBV12-2 combines with J gene TRBJ2-1; TRBD2 reflects the table's D call only, with no check against the DNA. TRBV12-2 constitutes a pseudogene. This CDR3 comprises 13 residues. Written as DNA, the CDR3 is TGTGCAAGTCCCCATGGCGAGGAGAATGAGCAGTTCTTC. Amino acids: CASPHGEENEQFF.

The gene calls are TRBV7-8 and TRBJ2-1, with 7 bases aligning to TRBD1. Germline values: CDR1 SGHVS, CDR2 FQNEAQ. The junction had 14 bases not matched to a gene; V was cut back by 4 bases and J by 8 bases. This CDR3 spans 16 amino acids. CDR3 bases: TGTGCCAGCAGCTCTAGACGACAGGGTTTCATCGATGAGCAGTTCTTC. Amino acids: CASSSRRQGFIDEQFF. The full variable domain, in which reference TRBV7-8 and TRBJ2-1 provide the parts outside the CDR3, is GAGVSQSPRYKVAKRGQDVALRCDPISGHVSLFWYQQALGQGPEFLTYFQNEAQLDKSGLPSDRFFAERPEGSVSTLKIQRTQQEDSAVYLCASSSRRQGFIDEQFFGPGTRLTVL.

This clone was detected a few times. The chain uses TRBV5-1 and TRBJ1-1; 8 bases are a match to TRBD1. This CDR3 comprises 15 residues. The germline V gene encodes CDR1 SGHRS and CDR2 YFSETQ. Trimming took 3 bases from V and 1 from J; bases not matched to a gene: 5. CDR3 DNA sequence: TGCGCCAGCAGCTCCTCAGGGGGCGCGAACACTGAAGCTTTCTTT. Its translation: CASSSSGGANTEAFF.

The gene calls are TRBV5-4 and TRBJ2-3; TRBD2 might be the D (6 bases). Germline V gene sequence: CDR1 SGHNT, CDR2 YYREEE (reference sequence). The germline V and J ends were trimmed by 0 bases and 1 base, with 9 bases remaining between them. The CDR3 loop spans 15 amino acids. In DNA form, the CDR3 reads TGTGCCAGCAGCTTGGCGGGCGGGGGCACAGATACGCAGTATTTT. As protein: CASSLAGGGTDTQYF.

The gene calls are TRBV7-9 and TRBJ2-7; possibly TRBD2 for D (6 bases). V gave up 2 bases and J gave up 4 bases, with 6 bases separating them. There are 12 residues in the CDR3. CDR1 is SEHNR and CDR2 is FQNEAQ in the germline V gene (reference sequence). CDR3 sequence reads: CASSLRGYEQYF. Here the CDR3 DNA reads TGTGCCAGCAGCTTACGGGGGTACGAGCAGTACTTC.

The chain employs TRBV10-3 and TRBJ2-1; 10 bases map to TRBD2. From germline, CDR1 is ENHRY and CDR2 SYGVKD. There are 16 residues in the CDR3. V lost 4 bases, J lost 7 bases, and 10 bases stayed unmatched. DNA of the CDR3: TGTGCCATCAGTGGACGGACTAGCGGAGGGGGAAATGAGCAGTTCTTC. This translates into CAISGRTSGGGNEQFF.

This clone was observed many times. J is TRBJ2-2 and V is TRBV9; D is possibly TRBD1 (6 bases). V lost 2 bases and J lost 3, with 11 bases in between. This CDR3 contains 15 residues. The germline V gene has CDR1 SGDLS and CDR2 YYNGEE. The CDR3 coding sequence is TGTGCCAGCAGCGTCTTCAAGGGGGACACCGGGGAGCTGTTTTTT. This translates into CASSVFKGDTGELFF.

This clone was counted only a few times. Other DNA sequences from this sample encode an identical CDR3 as well. The chain has TRBV30 and TRBJ1-6, with D hard to call. Trimming took 0 bases from V and 7 from J, leaving 7 bases between them. This CDR3 comprises 13 residues. Per germline, CDR1 GTSNPN and CDR2 SVGIG (reference sequence). This chain's CDR3 is CAWSVTGNSPLHF. The CDR3 nucleotides read TGTGCCTGGAGTGTAACGGGGAATTCACCCCTCCACTTT.

The rearrangement links TRBV6-1 to TRBJ2-3, with TRBD2 identical over 10 bases. The V and J ends lost 3 bases and 1 base, in that order; junction bases with no gene match: 4. Germline V gene sequence: CDR1 MNHNS, CDR2 SASEGT. This CDR3 spans 16 amino acids. The CDR3 region is CASSDEAGGGTDTQYF. In DNA form, the CDR3 reads TGTGCCAGCAGTGATGAAGCGGGAGGGGGCACAGATACGCAGTATTTT.

The rearrangement joins TRBV15 to TRBJ1-1, with D unresolved. Trimming removed 1 base at V and 0 bases at J, with 9 bases between. CDR1 is LNHNV and CDR2 is YYDKDF in the germline V gene (reference sequence). This CDR3 contains 15 residues. CDR3 sequence reads: CATSRGTGMNTEAFF. DNA for the CDR3: TGTGCCACCAGCAGAGGGACGGGGATGAACACTGAAGCTTTCTTT.

In DNA form, the CDR3 reads TGTGCCAGCTCACCTCGGAGTGGCCTAAACAATGAGCAGTTCTTC. Translated, it gives CASSPRSGLNNEQFF. The chain carries TRBV18 and TRBJ2-1; D gene uncertain. This CDR3 is 15 amino acids long. V was clipped by 3 bases and J by 5 bases, with 14 bases between them. CDR1 and CDR2 (germline): KGHSH, LQKENI.

The J gene is TRBJ2-7, the V gene TRBV29-1; TRBD1 agrees at 9 bases. Per the germline V gene, CDR1 is SQVTM and CDR2 is ANQGSEA. The CDR3 length is 14 residues. Losses at the gene ends were 5 bases for V and 2 bases for J; bases not matched to a gene: 7. The CDR3 coding sequence is TGCAGCGTTAAAGGACAGGGGAAAACCTACGAGCAGTACTTC. Encoded protein: CSVKGQGKTYEQYF.

The rearrangement joins TRBV30 to TRBJ1-1; 12 bases match TRBD1. The ends lost 0 bases at V and 4 bases at J; junction bases unmatched: 9. This CDR3 has 17 residues. Germline CDR1 reads GTSNPN; CDR2 reads SVGIG (reference sequence). The CDR3, as DNA: TGTGCCTGGAGTGTAACTGGGACAGGGGGCTTCGGCACTGAAGCTTTCTTT. It specifies CAWSVTGTGGFGTEAFF.

The chain couples TRBV5-4 to TRBJ1-1; D is unclear. This CDR3 is 17 amino acids long. Per the germline V gene, CDR1 is SGHNT and CDR2 is YYREEE (reference sequence). Trimming pared 4 bases from V and 5 bases from J, leaving 24 bases between. DNA of the CDR3: TGTGCCAGCAGCCCGGACGGGATAATCGGGAGGAGGACTGAAGCTTTCTTT. This gives the protein CASSPDGIIGRRTEAFF.

The chain has TRBV7-2 and TRBJ2-1; TRBD1 aligns across 9 bases. The germline V gene has CDR1 SGHTA and CDR2 FQGNSA. This CDR3 spans 16 amino acids. The trim removed 5 bases at V and 4 bases at J, leaving 9 bases unmatched. CDR3 in amino acids: CASSPRGTGSYNEQFF. The CDR3 nucleotides are TGTGCCAGCAGCCCTCGTGGGACAGGGTCATACAATGAGCAGTTCTTC.

The chain joins TRBV7-2 to TRBJ2-5; D is uncertain. The end of the DNA fits TRBJ2-7 better, so the J call may be wrong. Looked up from germline, CDR1 is SGHTA and CDR2 is FQGNSA. The length of the CDR3 is 15 residues. CDR3: CASSPKGRLDYEQYF. DNA of the CDR3: TGTGCCAGCAGCCCGAAGGGTAGACTCGACTACGAGCAGTACTTC.

The gene calls are TRBV7-2 and TRBJ2-7; weak D call: TRBD2 (5 bases). The CDR3 is made up of 14 amino acids. V lost 4 bases and J 4 bases, leaving 14 bases between the germline ends. Germline V gene lookup returns CDR1 SGHTA and CDR2 FQGNSA. CDR3: CASSSEGSGYEQYF. The DNA of the CDR3 is TGTGCCAGCAGCTCCGAAGGGAGTGGATACGAGCAGTACTTC.

The chain is built from TRBV6-5 and TRBJ2-7, with TRBD2 matching 12 bases. After removal of 5 bases from V and 4 bases from J, the junction contained 6 bases not matched to a gene. CDR1 and CDR2 (germline): MNHEY, SVGAGI. This CDR3 has 15 residues. CDR3 DNA: TGTGCCAGCAGTCAGACTAGCGGGAGTTGGTACGAGCAGTACTTC. Translated, it gives CASSQTSGSWYEQYF.

V and J are TRBV7-2 and TRBJ2-4; TRBD2 matches at 16 bases. The CDR3 runs to 16 residues. V trimming: 4 bases; J trimming: 9 bases; junction bases outside the gene matches: 6. Germline V gene sequence: CDR1 SGHTA, CDR2 FQGNSA. CDR3 sequence: CASSSGTSGGAGIQYF. In DNA, the CDR3 is TGTGCCAGCAGCTCCGGGACTAGCGGGGGGGCTGGCATTCAGTACTTC. The variable domain in full, with the rest retrieved from reference TRBV7-2 and TRBJ2-4, is GAGVSQSPSNKVTEKGKDVELRCDPISGHTALYWYRQSLGQGLEFLIYFQGNSAPDKSGLPSDRFSAERTGGSVSTLTIQRTQQEDSAVYLCASSSGTSGGAGIQYFGAGTRLSVL.

This chain connects TRBV27 to TRBJ2-7; weak D call: TRBD2 (7 bases). The germline V gene encodes CDR1 MNHEY and CDR2 SMNVEV (reference sequence). This CDR3 comprises 15 residues. Trimming removed 5 bases from V and 4 bases from J, with 18 bases in between. Written as DNA, the CDR3 is TGTGCCAGCAGTAAAACAGGGTGGGGGGGTTACGAGCAGTACTTC. It codes for CASSKTGWGGYEQYF.

The rearrangement joins TRBV6-1 to TRBJ2-1; 7 bases are shared with TRBD2. V dropped 3 bases and J dropped 2; count of bases not matched to a gene: 7. This CDR3 spans 16 amino acids. Germline V CDR1 and CDR2: MNHNS, SASEGT. This CDR3 is CASSEGGTETYNEQFF. The CDR3, as DNA: TGTGCCAGCAGTGAGGGGGGGACCGAAACCTACAATGAGCAGTTCTTC.

The gene calls are TRBV11-1 and TRBJ2-7; TRBD2 matches 7 bases. The CDR3 length is 14 residues. V dropped 4 bases and J dropped 5; count of bases not matched to a gene: 8. CDR1 and CDR2 (germline): SGHAT, FQDESV (reference sequence). The CDR3 here is CASSSSRTRNEQYF. DNA of the CDR3: TGTGCCAGCAGCTCCTCCAGGACTAGGAACGAGCAGTACTTC.

The chain couples TRBV6-5 to TRBJ1-2; 10 bases agree with TRBD1. CDR1 and CDR2 from the germline V gene are MNHEY and SVGAGI. The CDR3 totals 15 residues. The junction had 6 bases not matched to a gene; V was cut back by 4 bases and J by 4 bases. As DNA, the CDR3 is TGTGCCAGCAGTTCCCAACGGACAGGGGGCTATGGCTACACCTTC. It codes for CASSSQRTGGYGYTF.

CDR3 nucleotide sequence: TGTGCCAGCAGCTTAATAAGCGGGTTTACAGATACGCAGTATTTT. Amino acids: CASSLISGFTDTQYF. The chain joins TRBV7-2 to TRBJ2-3, with D possibly matching TRBD2 (6 bases). Trimming shortened V by 2 bases and J by 3 bases, and 12 bases separated the two germline ends. Germline CDR1 is SGHTA and CDR2 is FQGNSA. The CDR3 contains 15 residues.

This chain links TRBV4-3 with TRBJ2-5; 15 bases are shared with TRBD2. The CDR3 extends over 16 amino acids. Unmatched junction bases numbered 3, after V lost 2 bases and J lost 5 bases. Germline lookup yields CDR1 LGHNA and CDR2 YSLEER. CDR3 sequence reads: CASSQIGLAGGETQYF. The CDR3 coding sequence is TGCGCCAGCAGCCAAATCGGACTAGCGGGAGGGGAGACCCAGTACTTC.

This chain connects TRBV7-9 to TRBJ1-4; 9 positions agree with TRBD1. V lost 4 bases to trimming and J lost 0 bases; unmatched junction nucleotides: 3. Germline V gene data show CDR1 as SEHNR and CDR2 as FQNEAQ (reference sequence). This CDR3 comprises 16 residues. CDR3 amino acids: CASSSGDRATNEKLFF. The CDR3 region has the DNA TGTGCCAGCAGCTCAGGGGACAGGGCAACTAATGAAAAACTGTTTTTT.

The chain recombines TRBV11-2 with TRBJ2-3; D possibly corresponds to TRBD2 (6 bases). There are 14 residues in the CDR3. In germline, CDR1 is SGHAT, CDR2 FQNNGV. V gave up 5 bases and J gave up 2 bases, with 11 bases separating them. The DNA for the CDR3 is TGTGCCAGCAGCGAGAGACTAGTCACAGATACGCAGTATTTT. Translating it yields CASSERLVTDTQYF.

This clone occurred a few times. The rearrangement uses TRBV12-5 and TRBJ2-7; TRBD1 might be the D (6 bases). Germline CDR1 LGHNT, CDR2 FRNRAP. Trimming stripped 4 bases from V and 6 bases from J, with 10 bases between. There are 12 residues in the CDR3. The CDR3 DNA reads TGTGCTAGTGGTTCCGACAGGCTCGAGCAGTACTTC. Residues: CASGSDRLEQYF.